This T cell receptor (beta chain) was observed in a study of regulatory T cells in long-lasting Graves disease. Study conclusions and caveats: TRBV28 was favored in persistent disease, as were TRBJ1-2 and TRBJ2-5.

Trimming took 1 base from V and 2 from J, leaving 12 bases between them. Germline V gene data show CDR1 as SEHNR and CDR2 as FQNEAQ (reference sequence). The CDR3 loop spans 17 amino acids. Time point indicated: newly diagnosed GD, antithyroid drugs for less than 3 months. Preparation of the TCR library used RNA extracted from PBMCs. Libraries of TCR beta came from iRepertoire HTBI primers plus Arm-PCR of CDR3 regions. TCRdb reprocessed the multiplex PCR reads with MiXCR, giving one entry per CDR3 protein. The data hold about 540,000 distinct CDR3 sequences, with 13% observed a single time. This clonotype occurred a few times. As yet, its antigen is unknown. The sample was also linked to a second study, of T cells in Graves' hyperthyroidism and ophthalmopathy.

The sequence was obtained from a man aged 30 to 45 with Graves disease. This chain links TRBV7-9 with TRBJ2-6; D not resolved. This sample comprised peripheral blood mononuclear cells (PBMCs), obtained at new diagnosis, from a patient treated with antithyroid drugs. This CDR3 is CASSLEGFLAGANVLTF. The DNA of the CDR3 is TGTGCCAGCAGCTTAGAGGGTTTTTTGGCTGGGGCCAACGTCCTGACTTTC.